The rows below give T cell receptor beta chains drawn from one sample of a study of T-cell memory formation after mild COVID-19. Each CDR3 protein gets one entry after TCRdb re-called the 5' RACE reads with MiXCR. Of hundreds of thousands of distinct CDR3 sequences detected, 15% to 20% appear once; the ten largest clones hold 10% to 15%. The sequencing sample was made of PBMCs or a T cell subset sorted from them (not recorded which). Receptor source: an adult woman who had mild COVID-19 (a few samples of this study predate the infection). Cell type and time point are not known. Both conserved end residues are part of each CDR3. D genes are given only for firm matches. A row's size may be missing; if present it is once, few, many or a size class.

V	D	J	size	CDR3	DNA
TRBV5-1	TRBD2	TRBJ2-3	-	CASRRTSGRVGDTQYF	TGCGCCAGCAGGCGGACTAGCGGGAGGGTTGGAGATACGCAGTATTTT
TRBV19	TRBD1	TRBJ2-1	many	CASNNRGSYNEQFF	TGTGCCAGCAATAACAGGGGTTCCTACAATGAGCAGTTCTTC
TRBV15	-	TRBJ2-7	-	CATSSTQGIASYEQYF	TGTGCCACCAGCAGCACACAGGGCATCGCCTCCTACGAGCAGTACTTC
TRBV5-1	-	TRBJ1-2	few	CASSSDTVTYGYTF	TGCGCCAGCAGCTCGGACACAGTAACCTATGGCTACACCTTC
TRBV9	-	TRBJ2-3	-	CASSVRPGETDTQYF	TGTGCCAGCAGCGTTCGCCCGGGGGAGACAGATACGCAGTATTTT
TRBV19	TRBD1	TRBJ1-2	-	CASSLTTGWDYGYTF	TGTGCCAGTAGTCTGACGACAGGGTGGGACTATGGCTACACCTTC
TRBV2	-	TRBJ2-7	-	CASSERRRTDSYEQYF	TGTGCCAGCAGTGAAAGGCGACGGACCGACTCCTACGAGCAGTACTTC
TRBV20-1	-	TRBJ2-7	-	CSARKTRGGGEQYF	TGCAGTGCTAGAAAGACTAGGGGGGGAGGCGAGCAGTACTTC
TRBV20-1	-	TRBJ2-1	-	CSARDFVTGSYNEQFF	TGCAGTGCTAGAGATTTTGTTACAGGGTCCTACAATGAGCAGTTCTTC
TRBV4-3	-	TRBJ2-3	-	CASSQNWRQNTDTQYF	TGCGCCAGCAGCCAAAATTGGAGACAGAACACAGATACGCAGTATTTT
TRBV5-5	-	TRBJ2-7	-	CASSLRRAASYEQYF	TGTGCCAGCAGCCTCCGCAGGGCAGCGTCCTACGAGCAGTACTTC
TRBV12-3/TRBV12-4	TRBD2	TRBJ2-1	-	CASSFSAGGYYNEQFF	TGTGCCAGCAGTTTTAGTGCGGGGGGGTACTACAATGAGCAGTTCTTC
TRBV12-3/TRBV12-4	TRBD2	TRBJ2-1	-	CASSFGSGRSYNEQFF	TGTGCCAGCAGTTTTGGAAGCGGGAGATCCTACAATGAGCAGTTCTTC
TRBV11-3	TRBD2	TRBJ2-1	-	CASSFAGLRINEQFF	TGTGCCAGCAGCTTCGCGGGACTACGTATAAATGAGCAGTTCTTC
TRBV29-1	-	TRBJ2-7	once	CSVVGAYEQYF	TGCAGCGTGGTCGGGGCCTACGAGCAGTACTTC
TRBV9	-	TRBJ2-3	few	CASSVNAPLTKGNPTDTQYF	TGTGCCAGCAGCGTAAACGCCCCTCTCACTAAAGGGAACCCCACAGATACGCAGTATTTT
TRBV4-1	TRBD1	TRBJ2-1	-	CASSQAPRDRGNEQFF	TGCGCCAGCAGCCAAGCCCCCCGGGACAGGGGGAATGAGCAGTTCTTC
TRBV2	-	TRBJ2-7	few	CASSDVQRSSYEQYF	TGTGCCAGCAGTGACGTGCAGAGGAGCTCCTACGAGCAGTACTTC
TRBV4-2	-	TRBJ2-1	-	CASSHEQGNEQFF	TGTGCCAGCAGCCATGAACAGGGCAATGAGCAGTTCTTC
TRBV10-2	TRBD1	TRBJ2-7	-	CASSEPPGQGYEQYF	TGCGCCAGCAGTGAGCCTCCCGGACAGGGATACGAGCAGTACTTC
TRBV4-2	TRBD2	TRBJ2-5	few	CASSPTTSGGETQYF	TGTGCCAGCAGCCCTACGACTAGCGGGGGGGAGACCCAGTACTTC
TRBV7-8	TRBD2	TRBJ2-1	-	CASSVSGGVREQFF	TGTGCCAGCAGCGTGAGCGGGGGGGTCAGGGAGCAGTTCTTC
TRBV12-3/TRBV12-4	-	TRBJ2-7	many	CASSLGAGDEQYF	TGTGCCAGCAGTTTGGGGGCCGGGGACGAGCAGTACTTC
TRBV6-1	TRBD2	TRBJ2-1	-	CASSVRGGPDEQFF	TGTGCCAGCAGTGTGCGGGGGGGCCCCGATGAGCAGTTCTTC
TRBV6-1	-	TRBJ2-5	few	CASSEVAGIRETQYF	TGTGCCAGCAGTGAGGTAGCCGGGATTCGAGAGACCCAGTACTTC
TRBV4-2	TRBD2	TRBJ2-7	-	CASSQEFGAGNYEQYF	TGTGCCAGCAGCCAAGAATTTGGAGCGGGAAACTACGAGCAGTACTTC
TRBV20-1	-	TRBJ2-2	-	CSAQTNTFGELFF	TGCAGTGCTCAGACTAACACCTTCGGGGAGCTGTTTTTT
TRBV7-2	-	TRBJ2-1	-	CASSWWGWQVENEQFF	TGTGCCAGCAGCTGGTGGGGTTGGCAGGTGGAGAATGAGCAGTTCTTC
TRBV6-5	-	TRBJ2-6	-	CASIYKAPRSGGANVLTF	TGTGCCAGCATTTATAAGGCCCCCAGGAGCGGCGGGGCCAACGTCCTGACTTTC
TRBV15	-	TRBJ2-3	-	CATSRAGTKDTQYF	TGTGCCACCAGCAGAGCCGGGACAAAAGATACGCAGTATTTT
TRBV24-1	TRBD1	TRBJ2-2	few	CATSVQGASGELFF	TGTGCCACCAGTGTACAGGGGGCGTCCGGGGAGCTGTTTTTT
TRBV9	-	TRBJ2-3	-	CASSVQGDTQYF	TGTGCCAGCAGCGTACAGGGAGATACGCAGTATTTT
TRBV3-1	-	TRBJ2-7	few	CASSQGVGGYEQYF	TGTGCCAGCAGCCAAGGCGTGGGCGGCTACGAGCAGTACTTC
TRBV6-5	TRBD2	TRBJ2-3	-	CASSYSGLAGSTDTQYF	TGTGCCAGCAGTTACTCGGGACTAGCGGGGAGCACAGATACGCAGTATTTT
TRBV27	-	TRBJ2-6	-	CASSRQGYGANVLTF	TGTGCCAGCAGTCGTCAGGGGTATGGGGCCAACGTCCTGACTTTC
TRBV5-6	-	TRBJ1-2	few	CASSQISGRGHYGYTF	TGTGCCAGCAGCCAGATATCGGGCCGGGGCCACTATGGCTACACCTTC
TRBV12-3/TRBV12-4	-	TRBJ2-3	-	CASSLRSGGSDTQYF	TGTGCCAGCAGTTTAAGATCTGGGGGCTCAGATACGCAGTATTTT
TRBV30	-	TRBJ2-7	few	CAWGLWGAVAYEQYF	TGTGCCTGGGGCCTTTGGGGGGCAGTGGCCTACGAGCAGTACTTC
TRBV28	-	TRBJ2-7	few	CASSSTGLSSYEQYF	TGTGCCAGCAGCTCGACAGGTTTAAGCTCCTACGAGCAGTACTTC
TRBV15	TRBD1	TRBJ2-2	few	CATSRGQVNTGELFF	TGTGCCACCAGCCGGGGACAGGTCAACACCGGGGAGCTGTTTTTT
TRBV7-9	-	TRBJ2-2	few	CASSFPGSTGELFF	TGTGCCAGCAGCTTCCCAGGGTCCACCGGGGAGCTGTTTTTT
TRBV7-6	-	TRBJ2-3	few	CASSLDLRPGRTDTQYF	TGTGCCAGCAGCTTAGATCTTAGGCCTGGGCGCACAGATACGCAGTATTTT
TRBV28	TRBD1	TRBJ2-7	-	CASSWGDREGEQYF	TGTGCCAGCAGTTGGGGCGACAGGGAAGGAGAGCAGTACTTC
TRBV7-9	-	TRBJ2-1	few	CASSLVHGYGQFF	TGTGCCAGCAGCTTAGTTCACGGGTACGGGCAGTTCTTC
TRBV6-5	-	TRBJ2-2	-	CASSADIPGPVTGELFF	TGTGCCAGCAGCGCCGATATACCGGGACCGGTAACCGGGGAGCTGTTTTTT
TRBV20-1	-	TRBJ1-5	few	CSALSLSQPQHF	TGCAGTGCCCTCAGCCTGTCTCAGCCCCAGCATTTT
TRBV5-1	-	TRBJ2-1	few	CASSESRPADEQFF	TGCGCCAGCAGCGAGTCCCGCCCAGCGGATGAGCAGTTCTTC
TRBV18	TRBD1	TRBJ2-7	few	CASSRELGTGGGYEQYF	TGTGCCAGCTCACGCGAGCTCGGGACAGGGGGCGGCTACGAGCAGTACTTC
TRBV14	TRBD1	TRBJ1-2	-	CASSQDRGLRPPRYGYTF	TGTGCCAGCAGCCAAGATAGGGGGCTCAGACCCCCTCGGTATGGCTACACCTTC